The 8 T cell receptor beta chains listed next were all sequenced from one sample in a study of T cell responses to AZD1222 COVID-19 vaccine. The assay was immunoSEQ multiplex PCR, and TCRdb's table has in-frame clones only and misses some. This table holds 180,000 or so clones, roughly 92% found once. The material sequenced was peripheral blood, taken on day 0 of AZD1222 vaccination. These TCRs come from an adult in good health.

The V and J genes are TRBV5-1 and TRBJ2-2; D might be TRBD1 (6 bases). The CDR3 spans 16 residues. V lost 4 bases, J lost 1 base, and 14 bases lay in between. Germline values: CDR1 SGHRS, CDR2 YFSETQ. CDR3 in amino acids: CASSPMTGQNTGELFF. CDR3 DNA: TGCGCCAGCAGCCCGATGACGGGACAGAACACCGGGGAGCTGTTTTTT.

This clone was observed once. The gene calls are TRBV6-5 and TRBJ2-3; D is possibly TRBD1 (6 bases). The CDR3 contains 11 residues. Germline V gene data show CDR1 as MNHEY and CDR2 as SVGAGI. V lost 8 bases, J lost 5 bases, and 8 bases lay in between. Here the CDR3 DNA reads TGTGCCAGCGGCAGGGGAGATACGCAGTATTTT. This translates into CASGRGDTQYF.

In its sample, this clone was seen a few times. This rearrangement joins TRBV27 to TRBJ2-7; D call uncertain. Trimming left V 4 bases short and J 5 bases short, with 12 bases between. Germline V lookup: CDR1 MNHEY, CDR2 SMNVEV (reference sequence). This CDR3 spans 13 amino acids. CDR3 in amino acids: CASSSQRKDEQYF. The CDR3 region has the DNA TGTGCCAGCAGTTCCCAAAGGAAGGACGAGCAGTACTTC.

V usage is TRBV7-6 and J usage is TRBJ2-1; the D call may be TRBD1 or TRBD2 (5 bases each). Trimming pared 5 bases from V and 2 bases from J, leaving 16 bases between. This CDR3 has 16 residues. Germline V gene sequence: CDR1 SGHVS, CDR2 FNYEAQ. For the CDR3, the DNA is TGTGCCAGCAGCCCCGGGGCTCCGAGGGCCTACAATGAGCAGTTCTTC. It yields the protein CASSPGAPRAYNEQFF.

The rearrangement joins TRBV9 to TRBJ1-5, with D maybe TRBD1 (5 bases). The CDR3 runs 13 residues. Germline V gene lookup returns CDR1 SGDLS and CDR2 YYNGEE. Trimming took 0 bases from V and 11 from J, leaving 12 bases between them. CDR3 in amino acids: CASSVARTGAQHF. DNA of the CDR3: TGTGCCAGCAGCGTAGCTCGTACGGGGGCCCAGCATTTT.

The chain joins TRBV28 to TRBJ2-2, with TRBD1 matching over 7 bases. CDR3 length: 14 amino acids. The ends lost 1 base at V and 7 bases at J; junction bases unmatched: 3. CDR1 and CDR2 (germline): MDHEN, SYDVKM. This CDR3 reads CASSLSRQGGELFF. CDR3 in DNA: TGTGCCAGCAGTTTATCGAGACAGGGCGGGGAGCTGTTTTTT.

The rearrangement links TRBV4-1 to TRBJ1-5; D is unclear. The germline V and J ends were trimmed by 4 bases and 3 bases, with 10 bases remaining between them. CDR1 and CDR2 from the germline V gene are MGHRA and YSYEKL. CDR3 length: 14 amino acids. The CDR3 region is CASSPDGYNQPQHF. CDR3 bases: TGCGCCAGCAGCCCGGACGGTTACAATCAGCCCCAGCATTTT.

J is TRBJ2-2 and V is TRBV2, with 7 bases aligning to TRBD2. The CDR3 runs to 18 residues. With V trimmed by 4 bases and J by 6 bases, 17 bases remained unmatched. Germline assignment: CDR1 SNHLY and CDR2 FYNNEI. The CDR3 DNA sequence: TGTGCCAGCAGTGGGACTGGGGCGGGGGTCCTGACAGCCGGGGAGCTGTTTTTT. Residues: CASSGTGAGVLTAGELFF.